These 25 T cell receptor beta chains were all obtained from the same sample, sequenced in a study of human T cells and chemical hapten exposure. RNA extraction used unfractionated whole blood as the source of total RNA. What the library attached to individual cDNA molecules were unique molecular identifiers. TCRdb reanalysed the reads using MiXCR and keeps one entry per CDR3 protein. The repertoire has about 120,000 distinct CDR3 sequences, 8.5% of them found once; the top ten carry around 1.4%. Sequencing was done on a sample of whole blood. The receptors here all came from a human donor in good health. Some clones in this sample may be carry-over from other donors' samples.

The chain recombines TRBV20-1 with TRBJ2-1, with 9 bases matching TRBD2. After removal of 0 bases from V and 4 bases from J, the junction contained 13 bases not matched to a gene. Germline V gene sequence: CDR1 DFQATT, CDR2 SNEGSKA (reference sequence). This CDR3 has 18 amino acids. CDR3 DNA sequence: TGCAGTGCTAGAGATCCCCGGCGGGCAGCGGGGGGTTACAATGAGCAGTTCTTC. This sequence encodes CSARDPRRAAGGYNEQFF.

The chain joins TRBV29-1 to TRBJ1-1; no firm D call. The germline V gene encodes CDR1 SQVTM and CDR2 ANQGSEA. Between the trimmed V and J ends, which lost 6 bases and 4 bases, there was a span of 6 bases. The CDR3 loop spans 10 amino acids. The CDR3 sequence: CSVDLTEAFF. CDR3 in DNA: TGCAGCGTCGATCTCACTGAAGCTTTCTTT.

This clonotype has only a few counts. The chain couples TRBV5-1 to TRBJ2-2; the D gene is possibly TRBD2 (5 bases). This CDR3 region has 15 residues. Trimming cost V 2 bases and J 4 bases, with 12 bases left between them. CDR1 and CDR2 from the germline V gene are SGHRS and YFSETQ. CDR3 nucleotides: TGCGCCAGCAGCTTTACGGGGTCCGGCACCGGGGAGCTGTTTTTT. Protein product: CASSFTGSGTGELFF.

This clonotype was picked up many times. The rearrangement uses TRBV6-5 and TRBJ2-7; TRBD2 matches 14 bases. The CDR3 is made up of 13 amino acids. Unmatched junction bases numbered 0, after V lost 6 bases and J lost 5 bases. CDR1 MNHEY and CDR2 SVGAGI come from the germline V gene. The CDR3 sequence: CASRGLAGDEQYF. The CDR3 region has the DNA TGTGCCAGCAGGGGACTAGCGGGGGACGAGCAGTACTTC.

This clonotype was found a few times. The V call is TRBV29-1, the J call TRBJ2-1, with 7 bases aligning to TRBD1. CDR3 length: 15 residues. The V segment lost 2 bases and the J segment 4 bases; nucleotides outside the gene matches: 8. Germline V gene lookup returns CDR1 SQVTM and CDR2 ANQGSEA. CDR3 in amino acids: CSVEYWTGEYNEQFF. The CDR3, as DNA: TGCAGCGTTGAATATTGGACAGGAGAATACAATGAGCAGTTCTTC.

The V call is TRBV19, the J call TRBJ1-5, with D unresolved. The V gene's germline CDR1 is LNHDA and CDR2 SQIVND (reference sequence). The CDR3 length is 19 residues. V was trimmed by 0 bases and J by 0 bases, leaving 18 bases between them. CDR3 DNA sequence: TGTGCCAGTAGTATAGATCTCACGAAGACGGCCGATAGCAATCAGCCCCAGCATTTT. It encodes CASSIDLTKTADSNQPQHF. Full variable domain (missing parts from reference TRBV19 and TRBJ1-5): DGGITQSPKYLFRKEGQNVTLSCEQNLNHDAMYWYRQDPGQGLRLIYYSQIVNDFQKGDIAEGYSVSREKKESFPLTVTSAQKNPTAFYLCASSIDLTKTADSNQPQHFGDGTRLSIL.

This clonotype was recorded many times. This chain uses TRBV14 with TRBJ1-1; D is ambiguous. This CDR3 spans 11 amino acids. Trimming took off 4 bases at V and 11 bases at J, with 11 bases between the two ends. Germline loops: CDR1 SGHDN, CDR2 FVKESK. CDR3 in amino acids: CASSRSREAFF. The CDR3 nucleotides read TGTGCCAGCAGCCGATCGAGAGAGGCTTTCTTT.

The chain couples TRBV4-3 to TRBJ2-3; 8 bases match TRBD2. The CDR3 is made up of 17 amino acids. V was pared by 0 bases and J by 5 bases, with 10 bases of the junction left unmatched. Germline loops: CDR1 LGHNA, CDR2 YSLEER. The DNA of the CDR3 is TGCGCCAGCAGCCAAGATAGGGAGCGGGGGCGGGGAGATACGCAGTATTTT. The encoded protein is CASSQDRERGRGDTQYF.

The chain is built from TRBV4-2 and TRBJ2-7, with D possibly matching TRBD1 (5 bases). The V end was cut by 0 bases, the J end by 3 bases, with 21 bases between. This CDR3 spans 18 amino acids. Germline V lookup: CDR1 LGHNA, CDR2 YNFKEQ. CDR3 DNA: TGTGCCAGCAGCCAAGAATCCCCGACTGCTACAAGGGGCTACGAGCAGTACTTC. Residues: CASSQESPTATRGYEQYF.

The rearrangement links TRBV5-1 to TRBJ1-6, with a tentative D call TRBD1 (5 bases). This CDR3 spans 13 amino acids. V was clipped by 4 bases and J by 5 bases, with 7 bases between them. Germline CDR1 is SGHRS and CDR2 is YFSETQ. As DNA, the CDR3 is TGCGCCAGCAGCGCGACAGATAATTCACCCCTCCACTTT. Its protein is CASSATDNSPLHF.

The chain recombines TRBV25-1 with TRBJ2-7, with 7 bases identical to TRBD1. The CDR3 extends over 15 amino acids. With 2 bases clipped from V and 4 bases from J, the junction kept 8 bases outside the gene matches. CDR1 is MGHDK and CDR2 is SYGVNS in the germline V gene. Here the CDR3 reads CASSEIIDREYEQYF. CDR3 DNA: TGTGCCAGCAGTGAAATAATTGACAGGGAGTACGAGCAGTACTTC.

The rearrangement links TRBV7-9 to TRBJ2-7; no definite D call. The length of the CDR3 is 14 residues. Deletions cut 1 base from V and 2 bases from J, with 9 bases between. Germline loops: CDR1 SEHNR, CDR2 FQNEAQ (reference sequence). In DNA, the CDR3 is TGTGCCAGCAGCTTAGGGCAGGAGACCTACGAGCAGTACTTC. Translating it yields CASSLGQETYEQYF. The whole variable domain, filled in from reference TRBV7-9 and TRBJ2-7, reads DTGVSQNPRHKITKRGQNVTFRCDPISEHNRLYWYRQTLGQGPEFLTYFQNEAQLEKSRLLSDRFSAERPKGSFSTLEIQRTEQGDSAMYLCASSLGQETYEQYFGPGTRLTVT.

The CDR3 DNA reads TGTGCCAGCAGCTTCGGGACCCCCGAAGGCTCACCCCTCCACTTT. Amino acid sequence: CASSFGTPEGSPLHF. This chain connects TRBV7-9 to TRBJ1-6; D possibly corresponds to TRBD1 (5 bases). Trimming stripped 3 bases from V and 10 bases from J, with 16 bases between. CDR1 and CDR2 from the germline V gene are SEHNR and FQNEAQ (reference sequence). The CDR3 runs 15 residues.

J is TRBJ1-1 and V is TRBV18, with TRBD1 as a possible D gene (5 bases). This CDR3 is 15 amino acids long. Germline CDR1 KGHSH, CDR2 LQKENI. V was trimmed by 3 bases and J by 1 base, leaving 12 bases between them. CDR3 coding DNA: TGTGCCAGCTCACCGGGGACCGGCCGGAACACTGAAGCTTTCTTT. It encodes CASSPGTGRNTEAFF.

This clonotype was recorded a few times. The V and J genes are TRBV10-3 and TRBJ2-1; 9 nucleotides match TRBD2. This CDR3 region has 14 residues. With V trimmed by 4 bases and J by 5 bases, 3 bases remained unmatched. Looked up from germline, CDR1 is ENHRY and CDR2 is SYGVKD. In DNA, the CDR3 is TGTGCCATCAGTGGAAGCGGGAGGCACAATGAGCAGTTCTTC. Its translation: CAISGSGRHNEQFF.

Notes on this clonotype: A much larger clone lies a single base off, so this may be a read error. The chain recombines TRBV7-9 with TRBJ2-2, with D maybe TRBD1 (5 bases). The CDR3 consists of 15 residues. Germline V lookup: CDR1 SEHNR, CDR2 FQNEAQ (reference sequence). CDR3 bases: TGTTCCAGCAGCTTAGAAGGGGTCGACACCGGGGAGCTGTTTTTT. Protein product: CSSSLEGVDTGELFF. Full variable domain (missing parts from reference TRBV7-9 and TRBJ2-2): DTGVSQNPRHKITKRGQNVTFRCDPISEHNRLYWYRQTLGQGPEFLTYFQNEAQLEKSRLLSDRFSAERPKGSFSTLEIQRTEQGDSAMYLCSSSLEGVDTGELFFGEGSRLTVL.

The chain has TRBV6-1 and TRBJ2-2; D gene unclear. V lost 2 bases and J lost 7, with 11 bases in between. The CDR3 has 14 residues. CDR1 MNHNS and CDR2 SASEGT come from the germline V gene. CDR3 nucleotide sequence: TGTGCCAGCAGTGAAATGAATGGGGTCGGGGAGCTGTTTTTT. Amino acid sequence: CASSEMNGVGELFF.

J is TRBJ2-2 and V is TRBV4-3; D possibly corresponds to TRBD2 (7 bases). CDR1 is LGHNA, CDR2 YSLEER, per germline. Trimming removed 1 base at V and 5 bases at J, with 14 bases between. The CDR3 runs 16 residues. The CDR3 DNA follows: TGCGCCAGCAGCCAAGCAGGGGAGGGTGGAACCGGGGAGCTGTTTTTT. Its translation: CASSQAGEGGTGELFF.

This clonotype was seen ten or more times. The chain combines TRBV6-4 with TRBJ1-2, with 12 bases fitting TRBD1. The CDR3 totals 15 residues. The germline V gene has CDR1 MRHNA and CDR2 SNTAGT. V lost 4 bases, J lost 5 bases, and 5 bases stayed unmatched. CDR3 loop: CASSAGTGGVYGYTF. CDR3 in DNA: TGTGCCAGCAGTGCCGGGACAGGGGGCGTTTATGGCTACACCTTC.

A few counts support this clonotype. The rearrangement uses TRBV18 and TRBJ1-6, with D uncertain. Trimming stripped 3 bases from V and 11 bases from J, with 17 bases between. The CDR3 consists of 15 residues. The germline gives CDR1 KGHSH, CDR2 LQKENI. Written as DNA, the CDR3 is TGTGCCAGCTCACCGCGCCAACAAATACTACCACCCCTCCACTTT. Encoded protein: CASSPRQQILPPLHF.

This clonotype was seen a handful of times. The chain joins TRBV5-6 to TRBJ2-3; D not certain. Trimming took 4 bases from V and 0 from J, leaving 9 bases between them. Germline V gives CDR1 SGHDT, CDR2 YYEEEE. This CDR3 is built from 14 residues. Written as DNA, the CDR3 is TGTGCCAGCAGCCCGGTCCCTAGCACAGATACGCAGTATTTT. This codes for CASSPVPSTDTQYF.

This clonotype was detected only a few times. The chain links TRBV20-1 to TRBJ1-5, with D tentatively TRBD1 (5 bases). Trimming removed 3 bases at V and 2 bases at J, with 17 bases between. Germline CDR1 reads DFQATT; CDR2 reads SNEGSKA (reference sequence). CDR3 length: 16 amino acids. The DNA for the CDR3 is TGCAGTGCTAGCGACCGTCAGGGAGGCGGCAATCAGCCCCAGCATTTT. It translates to CSASDRQGGGNQPQHF.

This clonotype was seen at least ten times. The gene calls are TRBV7-2 and TRBJ1-2, with 9 bases that match TRBD1. CDR3 length: 15 amino acids. V dropped 2 bases and J dropped 4; count of bases not matched to a gene: 5. The V gene's germline CDR1 is SGHTA and CDR2 FQGNSA. CDR3 amino acids: CASSLTTGGSYGYTF. The CDR3 coding sequence is TGTGCCAGCAGCTTAACGACAGGGGGGTCCTATGGCTACACCTTC.

This clonotype was seen a few times. The chain joins TRBV9 to TRBJ1-6; weak D call: TRBD1 (6 bases). The germline CDR1 and CDR2 sequences are SGDLS and YYNGEE. The CDR3 consists of 16 residues. V lost 5 bases to trimming and J lost 12 bases, with 24 bases between them. CDR3 sequence: CASRGGGTQAGKPLHF. CDR3 coding DNA: TGTGCCAGCAGGGGGGGCGGGACCCAAGCAGGTAAACCCCTCCACTTT.

This clonotype was counted only a few times. The chain uses TRBV4-1 and TRBJ2-5; D uncertain. CDR1 is MGHRA, CDR2 YSYEKL, per germline. Between the trimmed V and J ends, which lost 1 base and 3 bases, there was a span of 6 bases. This CDR3 is built from 13 residues. Here the CDR3 reads CASSQAAKETQYF. The CDR3 nucleotides are TGCGCCAGCAGCCAAGCGGCGAAAGAGACCCAGTACTTC.